This T cell receptor beta chain is drawn from a study of shared clonotypes between healthy human individuals. With regard to this clone: The same CDR3 is also encoded by other DNA sequences in this sample.

Generated by immunoSEQ multiplex PCR, the TCRdb table keeps only in-frame clones and is missing some. The table lists over 1.5 million clones, nearly 99% of them singletons. The material sequenced was naive CD4+ T cells sorted from blood. Subset here: CD45RA+ positively selected. The receptor was derived from a man aged 25-45 years in good health.

CDR3 loop: CASSWDRDYGYTF. Written as DNA, the CDR3 is TGTGCCAGCTCATGGGACAGGGACTATGGCTACACCTTC. The chain couples TRBV18 to TRBJ1-2; 9 positions match TRBD1. V shed 5 bases, J shed 3 bases, and the junction held 1 base outside the gene matches. Germline CDR1 reads KGHSH; CDR2 reads LQKENI. CDR3 length equals 13 residues.